The rows below give T cell receptor beta chains drawn from one sample of a study of T cells after posttransplantation cyclophosphamide. TCRdb keeps only in-frame clones here, not all; method: immunoSEQ multiplex PCR. The repertoire has roughly 40,000 clones, none seen only once; the ten largest take 4% to 5.5%. Sequences were obtained from PBMCs. The receptors stem from a woman aged 45-59 years in good health and a related stem cell transplant donor. The CDR3 runs from the conserved cysteine through the conserved F or W. D genes are given only for firm matches. Clone sizes are shown as how often the clone was seen (once, few, many) or a class if it is expanded.

size,D,J,V,DNA,CDR3
many,NA,TRBJ1-4,TRBV7-2,TGTGCCAGCAGCTTAGCCAGTAATGAAAAACTGTTTTTT,CASSLASNEKLFF
many,NA,TRBJ1-1,TRBV18,TGTGCCAGCTCACCAGGTGCGGGTATTGCGATGTTCACTGAAGCTTTCTTT,CASSPGAGIAMFTEAFF
few,NA,TRBJ2-7,TRBV27,TGTGCCAGCAAAACGGGCGGCAGGGCGCGTGAGCAGTACTTC,CASKTGGRAREQYF
many,TRBD1,TRBJ1-6,TRBV5-5,TGTGCCAGCAGCTGGACAGGGGATTCACCCCTCCACTTT,CASSWTGDSPLHF
many,NA,TRBJ1-2,TRBV7-2,TGTGCCAGCAGCTCAGCCGGGGGGCGAGGCTACACCTTC,CASSSAGGRGYTF
many,TRBD1,TRBJ1-1,TRBV6-1,TGTGCCAGCAGTGGGGGGGGGACAGGGAACACTGAAGCTTTCTTT,CASSGGGTGNTEAFF
many,TRBD2,TRBJ2-3,TRBV4-3,TGCGCCAGCTCTGAGCGGGGGGGCGGCACAGATACGCAGTATTTT,CASSERGGGTDTQYF
many,TRBD1,TRBJ1-1,TRBV4-2,TGTGCCAGCAGCCAAGACTCCGGGACAGGGGGCATGCGGACTGAAGCTTTCTTT,CASSQDSGTGGMRTEAFF
many,TRBD1,TRBJ1-6,TRBV7-6,TGTGCCAGCAGCCTGTGGGACAGTTTGAGCTCCTATAATTCACCCCTCCACTTT,CASSLWDSLSSYNSPLHF
many,NA,TRBJ2-7,TRBV11-2,TGTGCCAGCAGCATGGGACTCTCCTACGAGCAGTACTTC,CASSMGLSYEQYF
many,NA,TRBJ1-5,TRBV21-1,TGTGCCAGCAGCACCAGGACATACGATCAGCCCCAGCATTTT,CASSTRTYDQPQHF
many,TRBD1,TRBJ1-5,TRBV28,TGTGCCAGCAGTTTAGCTTCAGGGACAGGGGGTAGGATAGGTCAGCCCCAGCATTTT,CASSLASGTGGRIGQPQHF
many,NA,TRBJ2-3,TRBV5-5,TGTGCCAGCAGCTTGAACTTCAGGGGCACAGATACGCAGTATTTT,CASSLNFRGTDTQYF
many,NA,TRBJ1-2,TRBV28,TGTGCCAGCAGTTTATCCGGGGGGGGTGGCTACACCTTC,CASSLSGGGGYTF
many,TRBD1,TRBJ1-1,TRBV4-2,TGTGCCAGCAGCCAAGATTACGACAGGGGGCTAACTGAAGCTTTCTTT,CASSQDYDRGLTEAFF